A single sample gave rise to the 11 T cell receptor beta chains below, sequenced in a study of human thymus T cells. Corrective cardiac surgery supplied the resected thymus tissue. Sequencing was performed with immunoSEQ multiplex PCR; in TCRdb, only in-frame clones are kept and a portion is missing. The sample has about 120,000 clones, over 85% seen once. The sequenced sample was thymus tissue. These TCRs come from a boy under three years old with a congenital heart defect but otherwise immunologically healthy.

The chain joins TRBV5-1 to TRBJ2-5; 15 bases agree with TRBD2. The CDR3 is made up of 16 amino acids. The ends lost 3 bases at V and 5 bases at J; junction bases unmatched: 5. Germline V lookup: CDR1 SGHRS, CDR2 YFSETQ. CDR3 region: CASSWTSGGARETQYF. CDR3 nucleotides: TGCGCCAGCAGCTGGACTAGCGGGGGGGCCAGGGAGACCCAGTACTTC. The full variable domain, rest sourced from reference TRBV5-1 and TRBJ2-5, is KAGVTQTPRYLIKTRGQQVTLSCSPISGHRSVSWYQQTPGQGLQFLFEYFSETQRNKGNFPGRFSGRQFSNSRSEMNVSTLELGDSALYLCASSWTSGGARETQYFGPGTRLLVL.

The sample holds one count of this clone. This chain uses TRBV4-2 with TRBJ1-4, with D hard to call. Trimming took off 2 bases at V and 0 bases at J, with 13 bases between the two ends. This CDR3 is 17 amino acids long. Germline loops: CDR1 LGHNA, CDR2 YNFKEQ. The CDR3 sequence: CASSQYAKTSTNEKLFF. The CDR3 DNA sequence: TGTGCCAGCAGCCAATACGCTAAGACCTCAACTAATGAAAAACTGTTTTTT.

The rearrangement joins TRBV29-1 to TRBJ2-1; weak D call: TRBD2 (5 bases). CDR1 SQVTM and CDR2 ANQGSEA come from the germline V gene. This CDR3 is built from 12 residues. Trimming pared 6 bases from V and 14 bases from J, leaving 20 bases between. The CDR3 bases are TGCAGCGTATACTTTTACGGGATTGGGGAGTTCTTC. Amino acid sequence: CSVYFYGIGEFF.

The chain recombines TRBV19 with TRBJ1-2; TRBD1 aligns across 9 bases. The CDR3 loop spans 16 amino acids. From germline, CDR1 is LNHDA and CDR2 SQIVND (reference sequence). The J segment lost 4 bases and the V segment lost 4 bases, leaving 10 bases of the junction unmatched. The DNA for the CDR3 is TGTGCCAGTAGTACCCGTCCGGGACAGGGAGGCTATGGCTACACCTTC. Protein sequence: CASSTRPGQGGYGYTF.

The chain employs TRBV25-1 and TRBJ1-3; D remains ambiguous. This CDR3 has 16 residues. Germline CDR1 and CDR2: MGHDK and SYGVNS. V lost 0 bases, J lost 2 bases, and 11 bases lay in between. The CDR3 is CASSEYRNGPGNTIYF. The DNA for the CDR3 is TGTGCCAGCAGTGAATACAGGAATGGCCCTGGAAACACCATATATTTT.

This chain uses TRBV7-2 with TRBJ1-5; no clear D. The CDR3 sequence is 13 residues long. V lost 1 base to trimming and J lost 2 bases, with 3 bases between them. The germline CDR1 and CDR2 sequences are SGHTA and FQGNSA. CDR3: CASSLGRNQPQHF. The CDR3 DNA follows: TGTGCCAGCAGCTTAGGCCGCAATCAGCCCCAGCATTTT. The full variable domain, with the rest looked up from reference TRBV7-2 and TRBJ1-5, is GAGVSQSPSNKVTEKGKDVELRCDPISGHTALYWYRQSLGQGLEFLIYFQGNSAPDKSGLPSDRFSAERTGGSVSTLTIQRTQQEDSAVYLCASSLGRNQPQHFGDGTRLSIL.

Concerning this clone: One end of the junction fails to match germline, which may point to a read error. V usage is TRBV4-3 and J usage is TRBJ2-3; D not resolved. The CDR3 runs 15 residues. In germline, CDR1 is LGHNA, CDR2 YSLEER. CDR3 region: CASSQVRDTTHTQYF. The CDR3 bases are TGCGCCAGCAGCCAAGTCAGAGACACCACACATACGCAGTATTTT.

The chain recombines TRBV6-1 with TRBJ1-2, with no clear D. Deletions cut 4 bases from V and 8 bases from J, with 8 bases between. The CDR3 has 11 amino acids. The germline gives CDR1 MNHNS, CDR2 SASEGT. For the CDR3, the DNA is TGTGCCAGCAGTGCCCCCGGAGGCTACACCTTC. Translation: CASSAPGGYTF.

The chain couples TRBV27 to TRBJ2-6; no firm D call. V lost 0 bases and J 2 bases, leaving 2 bases between the germline ends. Germline CDR1 is MNHEY and CDR2 is SMNVEV (reference sequence). The CDR3 has 14 amino acids. CDR3 coding DNA: TGTGCCAGCAGTTTATCCCCTGGGGCCAACGTCCTGACTTTC. It encodes CASSLSPGANVLTF.

The chain combines TRBV15 with TRBJ1-1; possible D gene TRBD1, 5 bases. The CDR3 loop spans 14 amino acids. Germline CDR1 reads LNHNV; CDR2 reads YYDKDF (reference sequence). Trimming took 9 bases from V and 1 from J, leaving 15 bases between them. CDR3 in amino acids: CATTEGSGNTEAFF. The CDR3 nucleotides read TGTGCCACTACCGAGGGGTCCGGGAACACTGAAGCTTTCTTT.

This rearrangement joins TRBV7-8 to TRBJ1-5; 8 bases map to TRBD1. Trimming removed 2 bases from V and 8 bases from J; junction bases left unmatched: 14. CDR1 is SGHVS and CDR2 is FQNEAQ in the germline V gene. The CDR3 is 17 amino acids. The CDR3 region is CASSLFPNRGFLEPQHF. Written as DNA, the CDR3 is TGTGCCAGCAGCTTATTCCCGAACAGGGGGTTCCTTGAGCCCCAGCATTTT.